The 30 T cell receptor beta chains below all came from one sample that was sequenced in a study of shared clonotypes between healthy human individuals. The assay was immunoSEQ multiplex PCR, and TCRdb's table has in-frame clones only and misses some. Of around 510,000 clones in the sample, roughly 79% were seen once. The sample consisted of PBMCs. The receptors derive from a woman aged 40 to 55 in good health. Some clones in this sample may be carry-over from other donors' samples.

A note on this clone: This may arise from a read error, as a much more abundant clone is one base away. Other DNA variants within this sample encode the same CDR3. The chain is built from TRBV18 and TRBJ2-2, with unresolved D. With 2 bases removed from V and 4 bases from J, the gap between germline ends came to 2 bases. Germline lookup yields CDR1 KGHSH and CDR2 LQKENI. This CDR3 is built from 12 residues. CDR3 DNA: TGTGCCAGCTCACCAGGCACCGGGGAGCTGTTTTTT. Protein: CASSPGTGELFF. Full variable domain (rest looked up from reference TRBV18 and TRBJ2-2): NAGVMQNPRHLVRRRGQEARLRCSPMKGHSHVYWYRQLPEEGLKFMVYLQKENIIDESGMPKERFSAEFPKEGPSILRIQQVVRGDSAAYFCASSPGTGELFFGEGSRLTVL.

The gene calls are TRBV7-9 and TRBJ1-2; D might be TRBD1 (5 bases). Germline assignment: CDR1 SEHNR and CDR2 FQNEAQ (reference sequence). The CDR3 is made up of 14 amino acids. The ends were cut back, 5 bases at V and 0 bases at J, with 10 bases in the middle. The CDR3 nucleotides read TGTGCCAGCAGCGTCGGGACGGCTAACTATGGCTACACCTTC. It codes for CASSVGTANYGYTF.

The chain is built from TRBV5-4 and TRBJ1-1; D not certain. Germline CDR1 SGHNT, CDR2 YYREEE (reference sequence). The V and J ends lost 0 bases and 1 base respectively, with 4 bases between them. The CDR3 spans 13 residues. The CDR3 DNA reads TGTGCCAGCAGCTTGGACCAGAACACTGAAGCTTTCTTT. Its protein product is CASSLDQNTEAFF.

The chain combines TRBV1 with TRBJ1-2; TRBD1, the D gene given by the table, was not confirmed from the DNA. TRBV1 is described as a pseudogene. The CDR3 contains 17 residues. The CDR3 region has the DNA TGCACCAGCAGCCAAGTGGCACCGGGACACCAAACGTACGGCTACACCTTC. This codes for CTSSQVAPGHQTYGYTF.

The V call is TRBV18, the J call TRBJ2-3; D unclear. Germline assignment: CDR1 KGHSH and CDR2 LQKENI. The CDR3 covers 12 residues. V was shortened by 2 bases and J by 5 bases, with 5 bases between the two germline ends. The CDR3, as DNA: TGTGCCAGCTCACCATACGGAGATACGCAGTATTTT. Protein sequence: CASSPYGDTQYF.

V is TRBV2 and J is TRBJ2-7; D not certain. The CDR3 spans 12 residues. V lost 4 bases, J lost 7 bases, and 11 bases lay in between. Germline V gene data show CDR1 as SNHLY and CDR2 as FYNNEI. In DNA form, the CDR3 reads TGTGCCAGCAGTGCCGACTTTGGGGAGCAGTACTTC. It specifies CASSADFGEQYF.

The gene calls are TRBV4-3 and TRBJ2-3, with TRBD2 as a possible D gene (6 bases). Germline CDR1 LGHNA, CDR2 YSLEER. The CDR3 runs to 15 residues. The germline V and J ends were trimmed by 1 base and 4 bases, with 12 bases remaining between them. DNA of the CDR3: TGCGCCAGCAGCCAAGCGACTAGTGGCGCAGATACGCAGTATTTT. It codes for CASSQATSGADTQYF.

The V call is TRBV6-1, the J call TRBJ1-5; D perhaps matches TRBD1 (5 bases). Germline lookup yields CDR1 MNHNS and CDR2 SASEGT. The V end lost 1 base, the J end lost 1 base, and 11 bases lay between the germline ends. The CDR3 sequence is 16 residues long. The CDR3 nucleotides read TGTGCCAGCAGTGAAGTTGTGGGACCAAGCAATCAGCCCCAGCATTTT. Its protein product is CASSEVVGPSNQPQHF.

In its sample, this clone was seen a few times. This rearrangement joins TRBV7-7 to TRBJ2-3; TRBD2 matches 12 bases. Per the germline V gene, CDR1 is SSHAT and CDR2 is FNYEAQ (reference sequence). This CDR3 comprises 16 residues. The trim removed 5 bases at V and 3 bases at J, leaving 6 bases unmatched. CDR3 coding DNA: TGTGCCAGCAGCACCCTAGCGGGAGGGCCGACAGATACGCAGTATTTT. It specifies CASSTLAGGPTDTQYF.

A note on this clone: The junction does not match germline at one end; this may be a read error. The rearrangement uses TRBV7-9 and TRBJ2-5, with TRBD1 matching 8 bases. The CDR3 consists of 12 residues. The germline gives CDR1 SEHNR, CDR2 FQNEAQ (reference sequence). CDR3 loop: CASSLDLGQENF. The CDR3 DNA reads as TGTGCCAGCAGCTTAGATTTGGGACAGGAGAACTTC.

J is TRBJ2-5 and V is TRBV27; 11 bases are shared with TRBD2. This CDR3 contains 15 residues. Germline CDR1 MNHEY, CDR2 SMNVEV (reference sequence). V was clipped by 3 bases and J by 1 base; unmatched bases: 1. CDR3 sequence (DNA): TGTGCCAGCAGTTTTGGGACTAGCGGCCAAGAGACCCAGTACTTC. Amino acid sequence: CASSFGTSGQETQYF.

The chain carries TRBV5-1 and TRBJ1-4; 8 nucleotides align to TRBD1. There are 15 residues in the CDR3. Germline V gives CDR1 SGHRS, CDR2 YFSETQ. V lost 1 base to trimming and J lost 8 bases; unmatched junction nucleotides: 7. The CDR3: CASSLTGGLAEKLFF. The CDR3 DNA follows: TGCGCCAGCAGCTTGACAGGGGGTTTGGCGGAAAAACTGTTTTTT.

Of note for this clone: A much larger clone differs from this one at a single base, so this may be a read error. This sample also contains other DNA sequences that code for the same CDR3. The chain joins TRBV7-9 to TRBJ2-2, with D unresolved. The germline gives CDR1 SEHNR, CDR2 FQNEAQ (reference sequence). This CDR3 region has 13 residues. Deletions cut 1 base from V and 2 bases from J, with 2 bases between. CDR3 sequence (DNA): TGTGCCAGCAGCTTAGGAAACACCGGGGAGCTGTTTTTT. Translating it yields CASSLGNTGELFF.

J is TRBJ1-3 and V is TRBV19, with 7 bases lining up with TRBD1. The germline V gene encodes CDR1 LNHDA and CDR2 SQIVND (reference sequence). After removal of 5 bases from V and 2 bases from J, the junction contained 3 bases not matched to a gene. The CDR3 extends over 14 amino acids. CDR3 in amino acids: CASSPGTAGNTIYF. CDR3 DNA: TGTGCCAGTAGTCCCGGGACAGCTGGAAACACCATATATTTT.

The sample holds a few counts of this clone. The chain has TRBV29-1 and TRBJ2-5; D not certain. Germline V gene sequence: CDR1 SQVTM, CDR2 ANQGSEA. CDR3 length: 14 amino acids. V was pared by 5 bases and J by 3 bases, with 16 bases between. CDR3 sequence: CSVKLPGRKETQYF. For the CDR3, the DNA is TGCAGCGTTAAACTTCCGGGCAGGAAAGAGACCCAGTACTTC. The whole variable domain, remainder taken from reference TRBV29-1 and TRBJ2-5, is SAVISQKPSRDICQRGTSLTIQCQVDSQVTMMFWYRQQPGQSLTLIATANQGSEATYESGFVIDKFPISRPNLTFSTLTVSNMSPEDSSIYLCSVKLPGRKETQYFGPGTRLLVL.

The V call is TRBV6-5, the J call TRBJ2-1; D not certain. Germline-derived CDR1 and CDR2 are MNHEY and SVGAGI. V lost 10 bases and J 5 bases, leaving 15 bases between the germline ends. There are 13 residues in the CDR3. CDR3 nucleotide sequence: TGTGCCACTCGACTTGGACGTAACAATGAGCAGTTCTTC. Protein: CATRLGRNNEQFF.

This rearrangement joins TRBV7-2 to TRBJ2-1, with D maybe TRBD2 (6 bases). This CDR3 region has 16 residues. CDR1 SGHTA and CDR2 FQGNSA come from the germline V gene. Trimming stripped 5 bases from V and 5 bases from J, with 19 bases between. For the CDR3, the DNA is TGTGCCAGCAGCCCCGTAGCGGCCGGAGGAAACAATGAGCAGTTCTTC. Translating it yields CASSPVAAGGNNEQFF.

J is TRBJ1-5 and V is TRBV14, with D unresolved. The V end lost 4 bases, the J end lost 3 bases, and 4 bases lay between the germline ends. This CDR3 spans 12 amino acids. The V gene's germline CDR1 is SGHDN and CDR2 FVKESK. The CDR3 nucleotides are TGTGCCAGCAGCCTCCCCAATCAGCCCCAGCATTTT. It yields the protein CASSLPNQPQHF.

As concerns this clone: This sample includes further DNA sequences coding for the same CDR3. The rearrangement joins TRBV7-9 to TRBJ2-2, with 9 bases matching TRBD2. CDR3 length: 14 residues. From germline, CDR1 is SEHNR and CDR2 FQNEAQ (reference sequence). Trimming removed 3 bases from V and 6 bases from J; junction bases left unmatched: 2. This chain's CDR3 is CASSLGLAAGELFF. In nucleotides, the CDR3 is TGTGCCAGCAGCTTGGGACTAGCTGCCGGGGAGCTGTTTTTT.

The chain is built from TRBV2 and TRBJ2-3; D is possibly TRBD2 (5 bases). Germline CDR1 and CDR2: SNHLY and FYNNEI. With 4 bases removed from V and 8 bases from J, the gap between germline ends came to 16 bases. This CDR3 has 14 amino acids. CDR3 amino acids: CASSGELRVGTQYF. CDR3 DNA sequence: TGTGCCAGCAGTGGGGAGCTAAGGGTCGGTACGCAGTATTTT. Combining the CDR3 with reference TRBV2 and TRBJ2-3 gives the whole variable domain EPEVTQTPSHQVTQMGQEVILRCVPISNHLYFYWYRQILGQKVEFLVSFYNNEISEKSEIFDDQFSVERPDGSNFTLKIRSTKLEDSAMYFCASSGELRVGTQYFGPGTRLTVL.

This chain connects TRBV7-6 to TRBJ1-1, with D possibly TRBD1 on 6 matching bases. V was pared by 2 bases and J by 2 bases, with 9 bases between. The CDR3 spans 14 residues. Per germline, CDR1 SGHVS and CDR2 FNYEAQ. The CDR3 bases are TGTGCCAGCAGCTTAAGGGGGGCAAACACTGAAGCTTTCTTT. Its protein product is CASSLRGANTEAFF.

The chain employs TRBV18 and TRBJ1-4; no clear D. Germline CDR1 KGHSH, CDR2 LQKENI. V was shortened by 3 bases and J by 3 bases, with 14 bases between the two germline ends. The CDR3 is 16 residues long. The CDR3 sequence is CASSPATQAANEKLFF. The CDR3 bases are TGTGCCAGCTCACCTGCTACCCAGGCCGCTAATGAAAAACTGTTTTTT.

The chain carries TRBV4-2 and TRBJ2-5, with 9 bases matching TRBD1. The J call may be faulty, since TRBJ2-7 better matches the DNA end. This CDR3 is 14 amino acids long. CDR1 LGHNA and CDR2 YNFKEQ come from the germline V gene. The CDR3 region is CASSQQGQGYEQYF. The CDR3 DNA sequence: TGTGCCAGCAGCCAGCAGGGACAGGGCTACGAGCAGTACTTC.

The chain is built from TRBV6-1 and TRBJ1-3; 10 positions match TRBD1. Germline CDR1 MNHNS, CDR2 SASEGT. This CDR3 is built from 15 residues. J was trimmed by 0 bases and V by 5 bases; bases with no gene match: 1. CDR3 coding DNA: TGTGCCAGCAGTAGGGACAGGGGCTCTGGAAACACCATATATTTT. Encoded protein: CASSRDRGSGNTIYF.

This clone was counted a few times. J is TRBJ1-5 and V is TRBV5-6, with D possibly TRBD1 on 5 matching bases. The germline gives CDR1 SGHDT, CDR2 YYEEEE. The CDR3 is made up of 15 amino acids. V was pared by 4 bases and J by 1 base, with 12 bases between. The CDR3 spells CASSNWGLSNQPQHF. As DNA, the CDR3 is TGTGCCAGCAGCAACTGGGGGTTAAGCAATCAGCCCCAGCATTTT.

V is TRBV6-6 and J is TRBJ1-5, with D unresolved. Germline V gene sequence: CDR1 MNHNY, CDR2 SVGAGI (reference sequence). The V gene lost 5 bases and the J gene lost 4 bases, with 6 bases spanning the gap. The CDR3 has 12 residues. CDR3 protein: CASSPFNQPQHF. CDR3 coding DNA: TGTGCCAGCAGTCCATTTAATCAGCCCCAGCATTTT.

The chain uses TRBV7-3 and TRBJ2-1, with TRBD2 as a possible D gene (6 bases). The V and J ends lost 1 base and 0 bases respectively, with 10 bases between them. CDR1 is SGHTA and CDR2 is FQGTGA in the germline V gene. CDR3 length equals 16 residues. CDR3 in DNA: TGTGCCAGCAGCTTAAGGGCGGGGAGCTCCTACAATGAGCAGTTCTTC. Translated: CASSLRAGSSYNEQFF.

The chain recombines TRBV7-2 with TRBJ2-5; D perhaps matches TRBD1 (6 bases). CDR3 length equals 12 residues. With 4 bases removed from V and 9 bases from J, the gap between germline ends came to 12 bases. The germline V gene has CDR1 SGHTA and CDR2 FQGNSA. CDR3 DNA sequence: TGTGCCAGCAGCTCCCGAGAGGGGGCCCAGTACTTC. Its protein product is CASSSREGAQYF.

This clone was picked up a small number of times. The CDR3 sequence is CASSEGGSGELFF. The DNA of the CDR3 is TGTGCCAGCAGTGAAGGGGGCTCCGGGGAGCTGTTTTTT. This chain links TRBV6-1 with TRBJ2-2; tentatively, D is TRBD1 (5 bases). V lost 1 base, J lost 6 bases, and 6 bases lay in between. The CDR3 totals 13 residues. CDR1 and CDR2 (germline): MNHNS, SASEGT.

This sequence joins TRBV4-2 and TRBJ2-7, with 8 positions matching TRBD2. J was trimmed by 5 bases and V by 0 bases; bases with no gene match: 6. CDR1 and CDR2 (germline): LGHNA, YNFKEQ. The CDR3 has 15 residues. The CDR3 sequence: CASSQEGTSFNEQYF. The CDR3 coding sequence is TGTGCCAGCAGCCAAGAGGGGACTAGTTTCAACGAGCAGTACTTC.